This section outlines one T cell receptor (beta chain) sequence together with its context. The data originate from a study of T cell changes during pregnancy in multiple sclerosis. Sequenced by immunoSEQ multiplex PCR; TCRdb stores in-frame clones only, minus some. The repertoire consists of approximately 43,000 clones, with 84% occurring once and the leading ten covering approximately 0.64%. The CDR3 is 13 amino acids. Trimming removed 9 bases from V and 8 bases from J; junction bases left unmatched: 10. Germline CDR1 MNHEY, CDR2 SVGAGI. This receptor was obtained from a female donor with multiple sclerosis, enrolled in a pregnancy study. This specimen was CD4+ T cells from peripheral blood mononuclear cells, taken before pregnancy. The chain uses TRBV6-5 and TRBJ2-4, with 7 bases lining up with TRBD1. CDR3 DNA: TGTGCCAGTGCGAGGGGGCGAAGAGACATTCAGTACTTC. It translates to CASARGRRDIQYF.